A selection of T cell receptor beta chains follows, all from one sample in a study of OX40 agonist ivuxolimab in advanced cancers. Assay used: immunoSEQ multiplex PCR; TCRdb lists only in-frame clones, some missing. The sample carries roughly 80,000 clones, around 85% recorded once. Sequencing was performed on CD4+ or CD8+ T cells sorted from blood, taken in a trial of the OX40 agonist ivuxolimab. Receptors originate from an adult with an advanced solid tumor such as melanoma, head and neck, liver or kidney cancer. Each CDR3 is given without its conserved first and last residue. For some rows the clone size is stated as once, few or many, or as a class when expanded; others skip it.

>TRBV5-1|NA|TRBJ1-2|11
ASSLGQNYGYT
>TRBV2|NA|TRBJ1-3|11
ASIEGIADTIY
>TRBV5-1|NA|TRBJ2-2|12
ASSGGRESGELF
>TRBV7-2|NA|TRBJ2-6|13
ASSPQGTGANVLT
>TRBV19|few|TRBJ2-2|11
ASGTSMAGELF
>TRBV6-6|NA|TRBJ1-3|13
ASSPSGGSGNTIY
>TRBV4-3|NA|TRBJ2-2|14
ASSQSPGGYTGELF
>TRBV7-3|NA|TRBJ1-4|13
ASSLGRGRPEKLF
>TRBV20-1|once|TRBJ2-7|9
SALAGWEQY
>TRBV4-2|NA|TRBJ1-5|12
ASSQAGGYQPQH
>TRBV15|NA|TRBJ1-2|12
ATSREQLLSGYT
>TRBV19|once|TRBJ2-5|14
ASSIAPGGGGETQY
>TRBV27|few|TRBJ2-7|12
ASRFSGGGYEQY
>TRBV10-3|NA|TRBJ2-5|12
AISEPTGEETQY
>TRBV30|few|TRBJ1-5|11
AWNSGGNQPQH
>TRBV2|NA|TRBJ1-5|13
ASSSRGQGHQPQH
>TRBV10-2|NA|TRBJ2-3|11
ASSAGGADTQY
>TRBV5-8|NA|TRBJ1-5|13
ASSLVEGRYWPQH
>TRBV5-4|once|TRBJ1-1|12
ASSLDFRNTEAF
>TRBV7-8|NA|TRBJ2-7|12
ASSLGWSSYEQY
>TRBV6-1|NA|TRBJ1-1|13
ASSSHNTGSPEAF
>TRBV7-2|NA|TRBJ2-1|13
ASSSTSGRFNEQF
>TRBV11-2|NA|TRBJ2-3|15
ASSLGGARVGTDTQY
>TRBV27|NA|TRBJ2-5|13
ASSFSQGVGETQY
>TRBV7-2|NA|TRBJ2-5|12
ASSLGLARETQY
>TRBV4-2|NA|TRBJ2-5|12
ASSRIGTVETQY
>TRBV12-1|NA|TRBJ1-3|15
ASSFGGIGLSGNTIY
>TRBV27|NA|TRBJ1-5|14
ASRRSGTDFRQPQH
>TRBV5-5|once|TRBJ1-3|13
ASRRQAGSGNTIY
>TRBV6-5|NA|TRBJ2-7|11
ASSEQVTYEQY
>TRBV19|NA|TRBJ2-2|13
RSSGGRADTGELF
>TRBV2|NA|TRBJ2-6|14
ASKKGLASGANVLT
>TRBV6-1|NA|TRBJ1-1|13
ASRRDTLMNTEAF
>TRBV5-6|NA|TRBJ1-2|14
ASSPNGGGGFYGYT
>TRBV9|NA|TRBJ2-3|11
ASNRGGTDTQY
>TRBV19|NA|TRBJ1-4|13
ASSSSTGGDEKLF
>TRBV21-1|NA|TRBJ1-5|13
ASSKAPGQNQPQH
>TRBV7-9|NA|TRBJ2-7|12
ASSLGHLSYEQY
>TRBV18|once|TRBJ2-5|11
ASSAGQRETQY
>TRBV6-1|NA|TRBJ1-3|12
ASNPRGAGNTIY
>TRBV11-2|few|TRBJ2-7|16
ASSPRQGTGQGYYEQY
>TRBV6-5|NA|TRBJ1-6|13
ASSSPRGLVSPLH
>TRBV13|NA|TRBJ2-5|13
ASSLVAGGQETQY
>TRBV19|NA|TRBJ1-2|15
ASSPREDRVGKRGYT
>TRBV11-3|NA|TRBJ2-2|14
ASSSQGGVNTGELF
>TRBV7-8|NA|TRBJ1-5|13
ASSLAGGREQPQH
>TRBV11-2|few|TRBJ2-3|10
ASSLGTDTQY
>TRBV5-6|NA|TRBJ2-1|12
ASIPTGRANEQF
>TRBV19|NA|TRBJ1-5|14
ASSIGQGALNQPQH
>TRBV6-6|NA|TRBJ2-5|11
ASSRRVGETQY